One and the same sample provided the 5 T cell receptor beta chains below, sequenced in a study of naive and memory T cell subsets. An equimolar mix of two oligonucleotides served as the beta constant-region primer for TRBC1 and TRBC2. Nested alpha and beta constant-region primers with the SP2 primer drove four PCR rounds on ligated cDNA. TCRdb reprocessed the UMI-ligation and nested PCR reads via MiXCR and lists one record per CDR3 protein. In the table there are 80,000 to 95,000 distinct CDR3 sequences, about 10% of which are singletons. The source material was naive CD8+ T cells from blood. These receptors were collected from a human donor in good health.

The chain employs TRBV6-1 and TRBJ1-4, with a possible D match to TRBD1 (5 bases). Germline CDR1 reads MNHNS; CDR2 reads SASEGT. The CDR3 is 14 amino acids. The ends were cut back, 1 base at V and 2 bases at J, with 5 bases in the middle. The CDR3 here is CASSEGGTNEKLFF. The CDR3 DNA reads TGTGCCAGCAGTGAAGGGGGGACTAATGAAAAACTGTTTTTT.

The J gene is TRBJ2-2, the V gene TRBV10-3; 9 bases line up with TRBD2. This CDR3 is 16 amino acids long. CDR1 and CDR2 (germline): ENHRY, SYGVKD. V gave up 7 bases and J gave up 7 bases; unmatched junction bases: 13. DNA of the CDR3: TGTGCCATCATGGCGCGGGAGGGTGATCGGAACGGGGAGCTGTTTTTT. Translating gives CAIMAREGDRNGELFF.

The V call is TRBV7-9, the J call TRBJ2-3, with TRBD2 as a possible D gene (6 bases). The CDR3 sequence is 15 residues long. The germline gives CDR1 SEHNR, CDR2 FQNEAQ (reference sequence). V lost 3 bases and J 4 bases, leaving 14 bases between the germline ends. DNA of the CDR3: TGTGCCAGCAGCTTCCTCCGGGAGTCTCCAGATACGCAGTATTTT. Its protein is CASSFLRESPDTQYF.

The rearrangement uses TRBV27 and TRBJ2-3; D uncertain. The CDR3 contains 15 residues. V was clipped by 5 bases and J by 0 bases, with 12 bases between them. Germline V gene lookup returns CDR1 MNHEY and CDR2 SMNVEV (reference sequence). The CDR3 DNA sequence: TGTGCCAGCAGTCCCTGGGCCTCTAGCACAGATACGCAGTATTTT. Amino acid sequence: CASSPWASSTDTQYF.

This clonotype was recorded a few times. V usage is TRBV5-1 and J usage is TRBJ1-5, with TRBD1 matching 10 bases. V shed 3 bases and J 2 bases; nucleotides not matched to a gene: 2. The CDR3 spans 15 residues. CDR1 is SGHRS and CDR2 is YFSETQ in the germline V gene. The CDR3 region is CASSSGTGGNQPQHF. CDR3 in DNA: TGCGCCAGCAGCTCCGGGACAGGGGGCAATCAGCCCCAGCATTTT.